This T cell receptor beta chain was sequenced during a study of tumor-infiltrating lymphocytes in primary liver carcinoma (TCRdb year 2017). The study in broad terms: Of the five patients, three men and two women aged 30 to 69 years, four had hepatocellular carcinoma and one had combined HCC and intrahepatic cholangiocarcinoma. TCRbeta repertoire sequencing covered 35 specimens from 5 patients: some 25 tumor regions, 5 adjacent noncancerous liver tissues and 5 peripheral blood samples. Repertoires from technical replicates were highly reproducible, with mean shared-clone rates about 0.91 and correlation coefficients above 0.95. To link TCRbeta repertoire diversity to the local molecular phenotype, the 25 to 30 tumor region samples were profiled with Agilent mRNA microarrays. TCRbeta repertoire sequencing, expression microarrays and whole-exome sequencing were combined in the study across five regions of each liver tumor, with adjacent normal tissue and blood also included. Each sample produced roughly 3.5 to 7.13 million productive TCRbeta reads, and read depth showed no significant difference between tissue types. The five patients had tumors of stage T1-T3 N0M0, with maximum diameters ranging from 4.2 to 10 cm.

Without any cell sorting, total RNA and DNA were extracted together from approximately 20-30 mg of bulk tissue using the AllPrep DNA/RNA mini kit. Four or five patients with histopathologically diagnosed primary liver carcinoma underwent surgical resection in China between November 2015 and early 2016. At the time of sampling, the patients had chronic HBV infection and had not received any treatment. Five spatially separated regions were sampled from each tumor: the superior, inferior, left-lateral and right-lateral poles, plus the tumor centre. More than 75% viable tumor cells were found by histology in every tumor sample. Each fresh piece of tumor and adjacent tissue was cut in two, with one half stored in RNAlater at -80 degrees C and the other half sent for histology. What the study reported, not specific to this receptor: Pairs of tumor regions showed greater repertoire overlap (mean roughly 35%) than tumor-adjacent pairs (roughly 17%) or tumor-blood pairs (roughly 14%), which is consistent with antigen-driven expansion. The study included only five patients, and the authors note findings should be validated in a larger study. Only about 7.5-25% of top clones were present in all five regions of a tumor, suggesting spatial heterogeneity of tumor-infiltrating T cells. Since the samples were bulk and unsorted, there was no way to compare CD4+ and CD8+ T cell repertoires. Only the TCR beta chain was sequenced, so true repertoire diversity is likely underestimated because unpaired alpha chains were not captured. Compared with blood, tumors had a significantly larger share of the repertoire taken up by the top 250 clones (p = 0.039).

The CDR3 length equals 17 residues, ends included. CDR1 and CDR2, per the germline V gene (reference sequence), are SGHAT and FQDESV. Notes on this clonotype: The clone's antigen remains unknown. Because the CDR3 is missing its conserved closing phenylalanine or tryptophan, this is likely a read error. The DNA is left out, because the CDR3 cannot be placed on it with certainty; the CDR3 is given as TCRdb lists it.

Starting from 450 to 500 ng total RNA, TCRbeta-specific cDNA was produced by reverse transcription with a constant-region primer and ProtoScript II reverse transcriptase. TCRbeta libraries were built with three nested multiplex PCR rounds, a slightly modified ARM-PCR procedure. Multiplex TRBV1-TRBV30 forward primers and a Cbeta reverse primer were used in the first two PCR rounds, each of which was run for around 9 cycles. Sample barcodes and Illumina adapters were added in a final 25-cycle PCR with Deep VentR polymerase. Before sequencing, amplicons of 200-500 bp were gel-purified using a QIAquick gel extraction kit. TCRbeta amplicons were sequenced on an Illumina HiSeq 2500 with 250-bp paired-end reads. In the authors' own workflow: Reads were quality-trimmed with Trimmomatic v0.33, and paired reads were merged with FLASH v1.2.11 to recover full CDR3 sequences. MiGEC v1.2.1b assigned V, D and J germline segments to the rearranged TCRbeta sequences. Clonotype statistics and Shannon-Wiener diversity indices were calculated with VDJtools v1.0.0. Except for diversity analysis, only each sample's 250 most abundant clonotypes were used in subsequent analyses to reduce sampling bias. In-frame beta chains were kept once TCRdb had trimmed the public reads at Q25 with fastp and called clones with MiXCR. Here each entry gathers all rows of one CDR3 protein and keeps the most common genes and DNA. TCRdb, not the authors, supplied the V and J calls. The table for this sample lists about 35,000 distinct CDR3 sequences; roughly 74% of them were counted only once. The biggest ten clones account for 15% to 20% of the sample.

Sequenced material: liver tumor tissue from sampling region 4. In light of the paper, this sample's cell subset or site label describes: tumor region T4, right-lateral pole. The chain links TRBV11-1 with TRBJ2-4; the table's D call TRBD2 went unverified against the DNA. The TCR originated in a man aged 35 to 55 with primary liver carcinoma and hepatitis B virus infection. The CDR3 protein: CANSLPGTSGTKNIQYS.